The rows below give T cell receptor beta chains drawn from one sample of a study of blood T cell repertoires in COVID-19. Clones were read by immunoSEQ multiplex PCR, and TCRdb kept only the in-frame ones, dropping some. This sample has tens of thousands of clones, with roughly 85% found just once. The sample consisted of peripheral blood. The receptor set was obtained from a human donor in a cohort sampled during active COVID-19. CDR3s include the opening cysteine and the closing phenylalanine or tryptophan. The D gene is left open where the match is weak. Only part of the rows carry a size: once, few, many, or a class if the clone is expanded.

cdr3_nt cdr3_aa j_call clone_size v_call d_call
TGTGCTAGCAGTCCCGACAGGAGCTCCTACAATGAGCAGTTCTTC CASSPDRSSYNEQFF TRBJ2-1 few TRBV7-7 NA
TGTGCCAGAGCGGGGGGCCTACAAGAGACCCAGTACTTC CARAGGLQETQYF TRBJ2-5 NA TRBV2 TRBD2
TGCGCCAGCAGCCAAGACAGTCCCACCGGGGAGCTGTTTTTT CASSQDSPTGELFF TRBJ2-2 NA TRBV4-1 NA
TGTGCCAGCAGTTTAGGGGGGGGCCGGAACTATGGCTACACCTTC CASSLGGGRNYGYTF TRBJ1-2 NA TRBV28 NA
TGTGCCATCAGCCCCACTAGCGGGGGGGTTGACGAGCAGTACTTC CAISPTSGGVDEQYF TRBJ2-7 NA TRBV10-3 TRBD2
TGTGCCAGTAGTATCGAGAGTTCACCCCTCCACTTT CASSIESSPLHF TRBJ1-6 NA TRBV19 NA
TGTGCCAGCAGTTTGAGCGGCACAGATACGCAGTATTTT CASSLSGTDTQYF TRBJ2-3 NA TRBV12-3/TRBV12-4 NA
TGTGCCAGCAGCTCCAGGGGAACGGCTAATGAAAAACTGTTTTTT CASSSRGTANEKLFF TRBJ1-4 NA TRBV11-2 NA
TGTGCCAGCAGCGAACGGACTAGCGGGCACAATGAGCAGTTCTTC CASSERTSGHNEQFF TRBJ2-1 NA TRBV3-1/TRBV3-2 TRBD2
TGCAGCGCTGGGGAGGGGGATGAAAAACTGTTTTTT CSAGEGDEKLFF TRBJ1-4 NA TRBV29-1 NA
TGTGCCAGCAGCTTACCGGGACTGAGTCCGGGCTACACCTTC CASSLPGLSPGYTF TRBJ1-2 NA TRBV7-8 NA
TGTGCCAGCAGCAAGACAGCGTACTACGAGCAGTACTTC CASSKTAYYEQYF TRBJ2-7 few TRBV7-8 NA
TGCGCCAGCAGCAAGGGGACAGGGGGTCAGCCCCAGCATTTT CASSKGTGGQPQHF TRBJ1-5 few TRBV5-1 TRBD1
TGTGCCAGCAGTTTGGGACAGGGGGCCTACGAGCAGTACTTC CASSLGQGAYEQYF TRBJ2-7 once TRBV6-5 TRBD1
TGTGCCAGCACCGCCACGGGAGTCCATGGCTACACCTTC CASTATGVHGYTF TRBJ1-2 NA TRBV6-6 NA
TGTGCCAGCAGCGGGGCCGGCAAAGAGACCCAGTACTTC CASSGAGKETQYF TRBJ2-5 NA TRBV5-4 NA
TGTGCCAGCAGTACATACAATGAGCAGTTCTTC CASSTYNEQFF TRBJ2-1 once TRBV11-2 NA
TGTGCCACTTCAAACACACAGAATAGTCAGCCCCAGCATTTT CATSNTQNSQPQHF TRBJ1-5 NA TRBV15 NA
TGTGCCAGCAGTTGGGGGGACAGGGTTTCACCCCTCCACTTT CASSWGDRVSPLHF TRBJ1-6 NA TRBV25-1 TRBD1
TGTGCCAGTAACGGCCCGGGGGGGTCCTATGGCTACACCTTC CASNGPGGSYGYTF TRBJ1-2 NA TRBV19 NA
TGTGCCAGCAGCCAAGTTAGCGGTTCCTATGGCTACACCTTC CASSQVSGSYGYTF TRBJ1-2 few TRBV3-1/TRBV3-2 NA
TGCGCCAGCAACCGACAGGGTCCTAATTCACCCCTCCACTTT CASNRQGPNSPLHF TRBJ1-6 NA TRBV5-1 TRBD1
TGTGCCAGCAGCTTATTGGGTCTTACAGAGGGGGTGAACACTGAAGCTTTCTTT CASSLLGLTEGVNTEAFF TRBJ1-1 NA TRBV7-9 NA
TGTGCCAGCTCACCAACAGGGTTGTCTGGAAACACCATATATTTT CASSPTGLSGNTIYF TRBJ1-3 few TRBV18 NA
TGTGCCAGCAGTTACACTACTACAGGGCTCTCCTACAATGAGCAGTTCTTC CASSYTTTGLSYNEQFF TRBJ2-1 NA TRBV6-2/TRBV6-3 NA
TGTGCCAGTGCGAGACAGGCCCCGAACACTGAAGCTTTCTTT CASARQAPNTEAFF TRBJ1-1 few TRBV19 NA
TGTGCCAGTAGTTCGGGACTTCTCCTTCAGCCCCAGCATTTT CASSSGLLLQPQHF TRBJ1-5 NA TRBV19 NA
TGTGCCAGCAGCTGGACAACAAACACTGAAGCTTTCTTT CASSWTTNTEAFF TRBJ1-1 NA TRBV7-3 NA
TGCGCCAGCACGGGACAGGGGGACACTGAAGCTTTCTTT CASTGQGDTEAFF TRBJ1-1 NA TRBV5-1 TRBD1
TGTGCCAGCAGTAATCAGGGGCAAGGGACTGAAGCTTTCTTT CASSNQGQGTEAFF TRBJ1-1 NA TRBV6-2/TRBV6-3 NA
TGTGCCAGCAGCGTAGGCGGACTAGCGGGGGACCCGAACACCGGGGAGCTGTTTTTT CASSVGGLAGDPNTGELFF TRBJ2-2 NA TRBV9 TRBD2